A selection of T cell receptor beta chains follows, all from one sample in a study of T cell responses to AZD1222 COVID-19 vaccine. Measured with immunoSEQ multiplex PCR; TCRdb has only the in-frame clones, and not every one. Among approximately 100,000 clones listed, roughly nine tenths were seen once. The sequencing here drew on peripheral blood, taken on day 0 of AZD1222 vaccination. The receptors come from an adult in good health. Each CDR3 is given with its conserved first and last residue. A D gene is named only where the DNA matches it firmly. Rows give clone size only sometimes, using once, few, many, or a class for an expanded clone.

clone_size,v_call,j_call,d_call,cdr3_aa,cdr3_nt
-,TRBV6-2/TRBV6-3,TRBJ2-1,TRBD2,CASSVGTIHYNEQFF,TGTGCCAGCAGCGTGGGGACTATCCACTACAATGAGCAGTTCTTC
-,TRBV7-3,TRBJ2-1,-,CASREGAMADNEQFF,TGTGCCAGCAGGGAGGGGGCCATGGCGGACAATGAGCAGTTCTTC
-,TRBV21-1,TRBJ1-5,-,CASSKNPQTRGSQPQHF,TGTGCCAGCAGCAAAAACCCACAGACACGGGGAAGTCAGCCCCAGCATTTT
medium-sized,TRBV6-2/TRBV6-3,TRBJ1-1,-,CASSYPYTEAFF,TGTGCCAGCAGTTACCCTTACACTGAAGCTTTCTTT
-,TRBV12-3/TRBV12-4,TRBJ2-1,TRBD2,CASTQGLASEQFF,TGTGCCAGCACCCAAGGACTAGCGAGTGAGCAGTTCTTC
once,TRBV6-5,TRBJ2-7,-,CASSSGGTSEQYF,TGTGCCAGCAGTTCAGGCGGGACCTCCGAGCAGTACTTC
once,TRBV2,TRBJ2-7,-,CASTQQGTVYEQYF,TGTGCCAGCACCCAACAGGGTACGGTTTACGAGCAGTACTTC
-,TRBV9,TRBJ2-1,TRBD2,CASSVGTSGVNEQFF,TGTGCCAGCAGCGTCGGGACTAGCGGGGTCAATGAGCAGTTCTTC
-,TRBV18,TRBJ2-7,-,CASSPRGTRTYEQYF,TGTGCCAGCTCACCGCGCGGGACAAGAACCTACGAGCAGTACTTC
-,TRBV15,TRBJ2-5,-,CATSSADQETQYF,TGTGCCACCAGCAGCGCGGACCAAGAGACCCAGTACTTC
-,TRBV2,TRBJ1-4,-,CASRLQTSDEKLFF,TGTGCCAGCAGGCTACAGACGAGTGATGAAAAACTGTTTTTT
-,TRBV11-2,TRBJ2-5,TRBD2,CASSLDPAGGPRQTQYF,TGTGCCAGCAGCTTAGATCCAGCGGGAGGGCCTCGCCAGACCCAGTACTTC
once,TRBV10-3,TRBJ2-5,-,CAISDYGSGNGETQYF,TGTGCCATCAGTGATTATGGGTCAGGGAACGGAGAGACCCAGTACTTC
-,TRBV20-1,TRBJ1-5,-,CSADTGQAQHF,TGCAGTGCTGACACTGGGCAGGCCCAGCATTTT
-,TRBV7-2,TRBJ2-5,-,CASSGTVRETQYF,TGTGCCAGCAGCGGCACGGTCAGAGAGACCCAGTACTTC
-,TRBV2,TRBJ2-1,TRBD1,CASSRTGDRNEQFF,TGTGCCAGCAGTCGGACAGGGGACCGCAATGAGCAGTTCTTC
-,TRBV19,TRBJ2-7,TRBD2,CAKPAGVPYEQYF,TGTGCCAAACCAGCGGGAGTCCCCTACGAGCAGTACTTC
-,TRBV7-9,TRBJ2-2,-,CASGPGGAGGELFF,TGTGCCAGCGGGCCAGGAGGGGCCGGCGGGGAGCTGTTTTTT
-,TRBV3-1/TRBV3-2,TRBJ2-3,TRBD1,CASSQRDRFMNTQYF,TGTGCCAGCAGCCAGAGGGACAGGTTCATGAATACGCAGTATTTT
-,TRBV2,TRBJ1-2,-,CASSEIVMSSNYGYTF,TGTGCCAGCAGTGAAATCGTGATGAGCTCTAACTATGGCTACACCTTC
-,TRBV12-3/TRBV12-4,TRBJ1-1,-,CASSSPGPEEAFF,TGTGCCAGCAGTTCGCCGGGGCCGGAAGAAGCTTTCTTT
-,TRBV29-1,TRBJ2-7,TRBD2,CSVELREVAYEQYF,TGCAGCGTTGAGTTGCGGGAGGTCGCCTACGAGCAGTACTTC
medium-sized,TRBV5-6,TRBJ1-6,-,CASSLTRDASTSPLHF,TGTGCCAGCAGCTTAACCAGGGATGCCAGTACTTCACCCCTCCACTTT
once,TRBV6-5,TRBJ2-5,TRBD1,CASSLDREETQYF,TGTGCCAGCAGTCTTGACAGGGAAGAGACCCAGTACTTC
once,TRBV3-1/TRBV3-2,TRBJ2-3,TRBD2,CASSQTSGSVDTQYF,TGTGCCAGCAGCCAAACTAGCGGGAGCGTTGATACGCAGTATTTT
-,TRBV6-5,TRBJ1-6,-,CATQPGRDYNSPLHF,TGTGCCACCCAGCCGGGGAGGGACTATAATTCACCCCTCCACTTT
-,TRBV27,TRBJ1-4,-,CASSWGGATNEKLFF,TGTGCCAGCAGTTGGGGTGGTGCAACTAATGAAAAACTGTTTTTT
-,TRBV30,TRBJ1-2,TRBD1,CAWDRALNYGYTF,TGTGCCTGGGACAGGGCCCTTAACTATGGCTACACCTTC
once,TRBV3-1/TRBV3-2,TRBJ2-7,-,CASSQEGQIYEQYF,TGTGCCAGCAGCCAAGAGGGGCAGATCTACGAGCAGTACTTC
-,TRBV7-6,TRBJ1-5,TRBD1,CASSLGEGRTGQPQHF,TGTGCCAGCAGCTTAGGCGAGGGCAGGACAGGCCAGCCCCAGCATTTT
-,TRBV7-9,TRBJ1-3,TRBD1,CASSFSGQGRNTIYF,TGTGCCAGCAGCTTTTCTGGACAGGGAAGAAACACCATATATTTT
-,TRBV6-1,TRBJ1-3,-,CASSDQSGSNTIYF,TGTGCCAGCAGTGACCAATCGGGGTCGAACACCATATATTTT
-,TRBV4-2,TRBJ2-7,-,CASSQTTGQSYEQYF,TGTGCCAGCAGCCAAACAACGGGACAATCTTACGAGCAGTACTTC
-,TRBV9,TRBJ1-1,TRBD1,CASGQGANTEAFF,TGTGCCAGCGGACAGGGAGCAAACACTGAAGCTTTCTTT
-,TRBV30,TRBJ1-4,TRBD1,CAWSLAGGRLTNEKLFF,TGTGCCTGGAGTCTCGCAGGGGGCAGGTTAACTAATGAAAAACTGTTTTTT
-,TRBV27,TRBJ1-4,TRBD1,CASSVGTGAAEKLFF,TGTGCCAGCAGTGTAGGGACAGGGGCGGCTGAAAAACTGTTTTTT
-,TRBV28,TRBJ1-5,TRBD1,CASSKGQGRGNQPQHF,TGTGCCAGCAGTAAGGGACAGGGAAGGGGCAATCAGCCCCAGCATTTT
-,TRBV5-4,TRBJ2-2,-,CASSPKSGTGELFF,TGTGCCAGCAGCCCGAAATCCGGTACCGGGGAGCTGTTTTTT
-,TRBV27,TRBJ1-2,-,CASRSGRVGYTF,TGTGCCAGCAGGTCGGGGCGAGTCGGCTACACCTTC
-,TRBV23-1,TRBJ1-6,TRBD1,CASIFTGVRYNSPLHF,TGCGCCAGCATCTTTACAGGGGTCCGATATAATTCACCCCTCCACTTT
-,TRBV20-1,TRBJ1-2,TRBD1,CSASTGDYGYTF,TGCAGTGCTAGTACAGGGGACTATGGCTACACCTTC
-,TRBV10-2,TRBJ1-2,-,CASSESGQGPYGYTF,TGCGCCAGCAGTGAGTCGGGGCAGGGGCCCTATGGCTACACCTTC
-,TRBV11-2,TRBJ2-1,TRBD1,CASSFVSRGYNEQFF,TGTGCCAGCAGCTTCGTATCCAGGGGGTACAATGAGCAGTTCTTC
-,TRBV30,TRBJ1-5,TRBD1,CAWAGQQNQPQHF,TGTGCCTGGGCGGGACAGCAGAATCAGCCCCAGCATTTT
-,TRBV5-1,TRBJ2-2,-,CASSGESTGELFF,TGCGCCAGCAGCGGGGAGTCCACCGGGGAGCTGTTTTTT
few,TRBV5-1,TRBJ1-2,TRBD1,CASSLAGTGLAWDGYTF,TGCGCCAGCAGCTTGGCAGGGACAGGGTTAGCTTGGGATGGCTACACCTTC
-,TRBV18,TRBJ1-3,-,CASSLRGAPGNTIYF,TGTGCCAGCTCACTGCGGGGCGCCCCTGGAAACACCATATATTTT
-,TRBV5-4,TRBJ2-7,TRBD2,CASTPGGNPYEQYF,TGTGCCAGCACGCCCGGGGGGAATCCCTACGAGCAGTACTTC
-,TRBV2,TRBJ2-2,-,CAYVDPNTGELFF,TGTGCTTACGTCGACCCGAACACCGGGGAGCTGTTTTTT
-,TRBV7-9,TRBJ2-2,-,CASSSGLSTGELFF,TGTGCCAGCAGCTCGGGACTCTCCACCGGGGAGCTGTTTTTT
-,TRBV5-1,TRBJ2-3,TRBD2,CASSSGRGSGRPTDTQYF,TGCGCCAGCAGCTCGGGTCGGGGTAGCGGGAGACCAACAGATACGCAGTATTTT
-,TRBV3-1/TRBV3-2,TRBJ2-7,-,CASSPISGGSSYEQYF,TGTGCCAGCAGCCCTATTAGCGGAGGGAGCTCCTACGAGCAGTACTTC
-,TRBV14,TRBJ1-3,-,CASSKEGGLSGNTIYF,TGTGCCAGCAGCAAGGAGGGTGGACTCTCTGGAAACACCATATATTTT
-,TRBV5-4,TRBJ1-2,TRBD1,CASSDKQGDYGYTF,TGTGCCAGCAGCGACAAACAGGGGGACTATGGCTACACCTTC
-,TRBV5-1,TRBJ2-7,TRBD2,CASSLDSSGSYEQYF,TGCGCCAGCAGCTTGGATTCTAGCGGCTCCTACGAGCAGTACTTC
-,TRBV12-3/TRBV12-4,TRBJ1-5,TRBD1,CASRAGGDQPQHF,TGTGCCAGCAGGGCAGGGGGGGATCAGCCCCAGCATTTT